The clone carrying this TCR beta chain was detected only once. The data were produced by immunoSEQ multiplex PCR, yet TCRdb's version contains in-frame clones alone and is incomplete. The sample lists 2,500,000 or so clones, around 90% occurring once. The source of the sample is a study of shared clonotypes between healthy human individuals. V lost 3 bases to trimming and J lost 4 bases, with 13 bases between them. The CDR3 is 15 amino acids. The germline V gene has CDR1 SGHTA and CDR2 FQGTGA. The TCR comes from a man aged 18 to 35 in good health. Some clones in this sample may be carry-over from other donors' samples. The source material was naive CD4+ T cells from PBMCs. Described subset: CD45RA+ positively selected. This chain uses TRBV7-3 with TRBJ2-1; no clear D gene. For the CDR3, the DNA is TGTGCCAGCAGCTTGGACGGAGCTTTTTACAATGAGCAGTTCTTC. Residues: CASSLDGAFYNEQFF.